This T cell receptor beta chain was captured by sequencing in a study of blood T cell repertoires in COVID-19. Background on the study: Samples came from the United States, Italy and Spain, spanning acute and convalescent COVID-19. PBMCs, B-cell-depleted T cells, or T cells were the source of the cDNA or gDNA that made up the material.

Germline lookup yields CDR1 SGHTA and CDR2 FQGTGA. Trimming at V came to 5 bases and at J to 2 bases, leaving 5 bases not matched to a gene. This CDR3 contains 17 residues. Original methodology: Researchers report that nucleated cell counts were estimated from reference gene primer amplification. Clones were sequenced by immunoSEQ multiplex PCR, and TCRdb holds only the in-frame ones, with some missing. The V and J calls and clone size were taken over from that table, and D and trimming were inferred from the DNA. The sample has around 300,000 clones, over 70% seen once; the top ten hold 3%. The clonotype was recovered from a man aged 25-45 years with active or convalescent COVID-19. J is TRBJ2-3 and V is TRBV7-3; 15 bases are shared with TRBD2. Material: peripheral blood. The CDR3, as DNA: TGTGCCAGCAGCACGGGACTAGCGGGGGGATACACAGATACGCAGTATTTT. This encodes CASSTGLAGGYTDTQYF. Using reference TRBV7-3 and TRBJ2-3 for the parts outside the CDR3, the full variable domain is GAGVSQTPSNKVTEKGKYVELRCDPISGHTALYWYRQSLGQGPEFLIYFQGTGAADDSGLPNDRFFAVRPEGSVSTLKIQRTERGDSAVYLCASSTGLAGGYTDTQYFGPGTRLTVL.